This paragraph reports one TCR beta chain. The sample belongs to a study of response to subunit inactivated influenza vaccine. TCRdb redid the calling of the RT-PCR reads with MiXCR, one entry per CDR3 protein. This table holds around 530,000 distinct CDR3 sequences, approximately 15% found once. The V end was cut by 0 bases, the J end by 4 bases, with 4 bases between. The CDR3 is made up of 13 amino acids. In germline, CDR1 is SGDLS, CDR2 YYNGEE. This specimen was CD4+ T cells sorted from PBMCs, taken less than 30 months after vaccination. The chain recombines TRBV9 with TRBJ2-2; D is ambiguous. The receptor's source is a man aged 50-75 years who received an inactivated influenza vaccine. In DNA form, the CDR3 reads TGTGCCAGCAGCGTAGTGACCACCGGGGAGCTGTTTTTT. Its protein product is CASSVVTTGELFF.